The T cell receptor (beta chain) described here comes from a study of OX40 agonist ivuxolimab in advanced cancers. Regarding the study as a whole: The study found among the lowest clonal expansion in partial responders at 0.1-3.0 mg/kg.

Patients were excluded for autoimmune disease history or systemic immunosuppression. Baseline was the first blood sampling point, followed by cycle 4 day 1 and cycle 7 day 1. The repertoire was sequenced with immunoSEQ multiplex PCR; TCRdb's copy has only in-frame clones and lacks some. The sample lists approximately 80,000 clones, less than 95% occurring once. From germline, CDR1 is SEHNR and CDR2 FQNEAQ (reference sequence). J was trimmed by 3 bases and V by 5 bases; bases with no gene match: 7. There are 15 residues in the CDR3. Remarks on this clone: Antigen: not known.

The sample consisted of CD4+ or CD8+ T cells sorted from blood, taken in a trial of the OX40 agonist ivuxolimab. This receptor was taken from an adult with an advanced solid tumor such as melanoma, head and neck, liver or kidney cancer. The chain uses TRBV7-9 and TRBJ2-1, with TRBD2 matching 7 bases. CDR3 DNA: TGTGCCAGCAGCGGCCGGGACTACTTCTACAATGAGCAGTTCTTC. This encodes CASSGRDYFYNEQFF.